This T cell receptor (beta chain) was identified during a study of CD8 T cells in ankylosing spondylitis. Study-wide findings and caveats: The clones that were linked to disease were reported to be significantly enriched in matched synovial fluid samples from ankylosing spondylitis patients. Blood from ankylosing spondylitis patients appeared to carry a characteristic roughly 8-variant TCR beta motif.

CDR1 is SNHLY, CDR2 FYNNEI, per germline. V shed 7 bases and J 5 bases; nucleotides not matched to a gene: 15. This CDR3 is 17 amino acids long. Details on this clonotype: Its specificity is unknown.

TCRdb called the 5' RACE reads again in MiXCR, with one record for every CDR3 protein. The sample has approximately 200,000 distinct CDR3 sequences, 9.5% to 15% seen once. This sequence was found in a male donor with ankylosing spondylitis or in good health (not recorded which). This chain links TRBV2 with TRBJ2-2; 8 nucleotides match TRBD2. Sequenced material: blood, either unsorted or a sorted T cell fraction (not recorded which). CDR3 sequence (DNA): TGTGCCAGCATTCTCTCGGGGGGGGAACTAGCGACCGGGGAGCTGTTTTTT. This translates into CASILSGGELATGELFF.